This TCR beta chain came from a study of Ad26.COV2.S vaccination and SARS-CoV-2 variants. Overall study context: The donor belonged to the COV1001 Ad26.COV2.S trial arm. Study findings and constraints: Substantial breadth was reportedly displayed by spike-specific CD8+ and CD4+ T cell responses after vaccination.

Profiling relied on immunoSEQ multiplex PCR, and the TCRdb table lists in-frame clones only, not all of them. Found here are approximately 410,000 clones, 80% to 95% of them singletons; the top ten hold around 1.8%. As for this clone: Antigen: not known.

Regarding treatment: about 20 received Ad26.COV2.S at low or high dose, single or two shots; 5 received placebo; per-sample allocation not given. It was on day 63 after the first vaccine or placebo injection that samples were taken. It was Wuhan-strain SARS-CoV-2 spike that the Ad26 vaccine vector expressed. This TCR derives from a person between 18 and 65 years old who received the Ad26.COV2.S COVID-19 vaccine or a placebo. The starting material was peripheral blood, obtained in a trial of Ad26.COV2.S vaccine versus placebo.

The CDR3 here is CASSFMNEKLFF. Written as DNA, the CDR3 is TGTGCCAGCAGCTTCATGAACGAAAAACTGTTTTTT. V is TRBV7-4 and J is TRBJ1-4, with unresolved D. The ends were cut back, 3 bases at V and 8 bases at J, with 7 bases in the middle. The germline gives CDR1 SGHVT, CDR2 SQSDAQ. The CDR3 covers 12 residues.